These T cell receptor beta chains were read from a single sample in a study of a mutant IDH1 vaccine in newly diagnosed glioma. TCRdb's table, derived via immunoSEQ multiplex PCR, lists solely in-frame clones and lacks some. The sample lists about 59,000 clones; more than 85% were seen once. Sequenced here: PBMCs, sampled from a glioma patient treated with radiotherapy, temozolomide or both. Every receptor here comes from a man aged 45-60 years with glioma. Both conserved end residues are part of each CDR3. D genes are given only for firm matches. Expanded clones get a size class; other rows say once, few or many, or leave the size out.

>TRBV7-2|TRBD1|NA|TRBJ2-7
CASSKTGGGGNEQYF
TGTGCCAGCAGCAAAACAGGGGGAGGAGGGAACGAGCAGTACTTC
>TRBV6-4|NA|NA|TRBJ2-4
CASSLGPKDIQYF
TGTGCCAGCAGCTTGGGGCCGAAAGACATTCAGTACTTC
>TRBV4-2|NA|once|TRBJ1-5
CASSQSNQPQHF
TGTGCCAGCAGCCAATCCAATCAGCCCCAGCATTTT
>TRBV5-8|TRBD1|NA|TRBJ1-4
CASSKGQGTNEKLFF
TGTGCCAGCAGTAAAGGACAGGGAACTAATGAAAAACTGTTTTTT
>TRBV18|TRBD1|few|TRBJ1-4
CASSPRGTGREKLFF
TGTGCCAGCTCACCACGTGGGACAGGGCGTGAAAAACTGTTTTTT
>TRBV25-1|NA|NA|TRBJ2-7
CASSESSNSYEQYF
TGTGCCAGCAGTGAATCATCTAACTCCTACGAGCAGTACTTC
>TRBV6-5|NA|NA|TRBJ2-7
CASSRGPKSTYEQYF
TGTGCCAGCAGTAGGGGACCCAAGTCAACGTACGAGCAGTACTTC
>TRBV6-1|TRBD1|NA|TRBJ2-4
CASINRGVAKNIQYF
TGTGCCAGCATTAACAGGGGTGTAGCCAAAAACATTCAGTACTTC
>TRBV7-2|NA|NA|TRBJ2-3
CASSLVDSDTQYF
TGTGCCAGCAGCTTAGTTGACAGTGATACGCAGTATTTT
>TRBV6-5|TRBD1|NA|TRBJ2-7
CASSAGTGGREQYF
TGCGCCAGCAGTGCCGGGACAGGGGGGAGAGAGCAGTACTTC
>TRBV6-6|TRBD2|few|TRBJ2-1
CASRSGGSSYNEQFF
TGTGCCAGCAGGTCCGGCGGGAGCTCCTACAATGAGCAGTTCTTC
>TRBV4-1|TRBD1|NA|TRBJ2-3
CASSHGQGAWTDTQYF
TGCGCCAGCAGCCACGGACAGGGGGCTTGGACAGATACGCAGTATTTT
>TRBV6-5|NA|NA|TRBJ1-5
CASGTAEGQPQHF
TGTGCCAGCGGAACAGCAGAGGGTCAGCCCCAGCATTTT
>TRBV7-2|NA|NA|TRBJ2-5
CASSLAGGNQETQYF
TGTGCCAGCAGCTTAGCGGGGGGAAACCAAGAGACCCAGTACTTC
>TRBV28|NA|NA|TRBJ1-1
CASSVPTRWGTEAFF
TGTGCCAGCTCTGTCCCTACACGTTGGGGTACTGAAGCTTTCTTT
>TRBV28|NA|NA|TRBJ2-3
CASRIDLDTQYF
TGTGCCAGCAGGATCGACTTGGATACGCAGTATTTT
>TRBV6-5|TRBD1|NA|TRBJ2-7
CASSEGTGIYEQYF
TGTGCCAGCAGTGAAGGGACAGGGATCTACGAGCAGTACTTC
>TRBV4-3|NA|NA|TRBJ1-2
CASSQGISMVRGNYGYTF
TGCGCCAGCAGCCAGGGGATCAGTATGGTGAGGGGTAACTATGGCTACACCTTC
>TRBV30|TRBD1|NA|TRBJ2-7
CAWSVDRPRGMVYEQYF
TGTGCCTGGAGTGTAGACCGCCCCAGGGGGATGGTCTACGAGCAGTACTTC
>TRBV7-9|NA|NA|TRBJ2-7
CASSSTLTTFYEQYF
TGTGCCAGCAGCTCCACCCTCACAACCTTCTACGAGCAGTACTTC
>TRBV7-2|NA|NA|TRBJ2-5
CASSLARVSGETQYF
TGTGCCAGCAGCTTAGCGCGGGTGTCGGGAGAGACCCAGTACTTC
>TRBV7-2|NA|NA|TRBJ2-7
CASSFAGAVEQYF
TGTGCCAGCAGCTTTGCCGGAGCGGTCGAGCAGTACTTC
>TRBV10-1|NA|NA|TRBJ2-7
CASRETGRIYEQYF
TGCGCCAGCAGGGAGACAGGACGGATCTACGAGCAGTACTTC